Included here is one T cell receptor (beta chain) sequence, with context. Its antigen is undetermined. This sample was taken from a study of T cell responses to AZD1222 COVID-19 vaccine. Regarding the study as a whole: The study sampled repertoires only after the peak T cell response. The breadth and depth of Spike-specific TCRs increased once two AZD1222 doses had been given. Among those given AZD1222, only 5 to 7 were seropositive at baseline.

Profiling relied on immunoSEQ multiplex PCR, and the TCRdb table lists in-frame clones only, not all of them. The sample has about 73,000 clones; 88% are singletons. Trimming removed 3 bases at V and 4 bases at J, with 4 bases between. The CDR3 is made up of 12 amino acids. The germline V gene has CDR1 SGHVS and CDR2 FQNEAQ. Sequenced here: peripheral blood, sampled on day 0 of AZD1222 vaccination. This clonotype originated in an adult in good health. The rearrangement joins TRBV7-8 to TRBJ2-1; D not certain. This CDR3 reads CASSLGYNEQFF. In DNA, the CDR3 is TGTGCCAGCAGCTTGGGATACAATGAGCAGTTCTTC.